These 2 T cell receptor beta chains were sequenced from one sample in a study of blood T cell repertoires in COVID-19. Method: immunoSEQ multiplex PCR; TCRdb's copy keeps in-frame clones and lacks some. This table has about 140,000 clones, about three quarters appearing once. Sequencing was done on a sample of peripheral blood. Receptor source: a woman aged 45-60 years with active or convalescent COVID-19.

The chain combines TRBV3-1 (or the pseudogene TRBV3-2) with TRBJ2-7, with a possible D match to TRBD2 (5 bases). The germline V and J ends were trimmed by 1 base and 4 bases, with 14 bases remaining between them. This CDR3 region has 15 residues. Looked up from germline, CDR1 is LGHDT and CDR2 is YNNKEL (reference sequence). The CDR3, as DNA: TGTGCCAGCAGCCAAGGGTCGGGCGGCGGGTACGAGCAGTACTTC. This sequence encodes CASSQGSGGGYEQYF.

The chain recombines TRBV28 with TRBJ1-5; 8 nucleotides match TRBD1. The germline CDR1 and CDR2 sequences are MDHEN and SYDVKM. V dropped 10 bases and J dropped 1; count of bases not matched to a gene: 9. The CDR3 is 15 residues long. The CDR3 sequence is CAIRGTGVSNQPQHF. CDR3 coding DNA: TGTGCCATTCGTGGGACAGGAGTCAGCAATCAGCCCCAGCATTTT.